This T cell receptor beta chain originates from a study of cytomegalovirus exposure and HLA in healthy donors. Findings and caveats of the study: Later analysis showed TCR association rates varying by HLA locus, highest for DRB1 and lowest for HLA-C. Later analysis suggested links between common viral pathogens and several top significant clusters. What a later analysis reportedly showed was that an Asian-associated ancestry cluster had fewer N-insertions than the roughly 700-donor mean. High specificity and sensitivity for cytomegalovirus status were reported for the classifier.

The study ran its PCR with 60 Vbeta and 13 Jbeta primers. Sequenced by immunoSEQ multiplex PCR; TCRdb stores in-frame clones only, minus some. The repertoire holds over 200,000 clones, with 77% as singletons. As for this clone: What it binds is unknown.

J gave up 8 bases and V 0 bases, and 4 bases lay outside the gene matches. This CDR3 has 14 residues. Germline lookup yields CDR1 SGHRS and CDR2 YFSETQ. Sequenced sample: PBMCs. The receptor was isolated from a woman in her sixties or seventies in good health and CMV-seropositive. The V and J genes are TRBV5-1 and TRBJ1-4; 7 bases fit TRBD1. CDR3 in DNA: TGCGCCAGCAGCTTGGACAGGGGCGGCGAAAAACTGTTTTTT. It translates to CASSLDRGGEKLFF.